This passage covers 18 T cell receptor beta chains from one sample sequenced in a study of T-cell reconstitution after alpha-beta-depleted transplantation in children. Unique molecular identifiers were incorporated into the prepared TCRbeta library. TCRdb used MiXCR to reprocess the PCR reads, holding one entry per CDR3 protein. The data contain about 590,000 distinct CDR3 sequences, 13% of them singletons. The sample consisted of PBMCs, mostly from graft donor cells, taken 360 days after TCRalphabeta/CD19-depleted stem cell transplant. The receptors come from a male patient between 5 and 17 years old who had a stem cell transplant for acute myeloid leukemia, so the T cells may come from the graft donor.

A few counts support this clonotype. This chain uses TRBV28 with TRBJ2-7, with 10 bases aligning to TRBD2. The CDR3 sequence is 14 residues long. Germline V gene sequence: CDR1 MDHEN, CDR2 SYDVKM. With V trimmed by 3 bases and J by 6 bases, 5 bases remained unmatched. The CDR3, as DNA: TGTGCCAGCAGTTTCGCAGGACTAGCGGCCGAGCAGTACTTC. Amino acid sequence: CASSFAGLAAEQYF.

This clonotype has more than one count but fewer than ten. CDR3 loop: CASSAGQGGEFF. CDR3 coding DNA: TGCGCCAGCAGCGCCGGACAGGGCGGCGAGTTCTTC. The genes are TRBV4-1 and TRBJ2-1; 8 positions match TRBD1. The CDR3 extends over 12 amino acids. CDR1 and CDR2 (germline): MGHRA, YSYEKL. Trimming took 5 bases from V and 14 from J; bases not matched to a gene: 8.

The chain has TRBV5-1 and TRBJ2-1, with 9 bases identical to TRBD1. The V gene end was trimmed by 5 bases and the J gene end by 8 bases; junction bases not matched to a gene: 8. The CDR3 runs to 14 residues. Germline V gene sequence: CDR1 SGHRS, CDR2 YFSETQ. In DNA, the CDR3 is TGCGCCAGCAGTCGGGACAGGGAGGTGGATGAGCAGTTCTTC. It translates to CASSRDREVDEQFF.

V is TRBV7-6 and J is TRBJ2-5, with TRBD1 identical over 7 bases. The CDR3 has 13 residues. Losses at the gene ends were 4 bases for V and 5 bases for J; bases not matched to a gene: 4. Germline loops: CDR1 SGHVS, CDR2 FNYEAQ. CDR3 sequence (DNA): TGTGCCAGCAGCTGGGACAGCCGGGAGACCCAGTACTTC. Translated: CASSWDSRETQYF.

This clonotype was picked up a small number of times. The V gene is TRBV7-8, the J gene TRBJ1-1; 11 bases are a match to TRBD1. The CDR3 consists of 17 residues. Germline V gene data show CDR1 as SGHVS and CDR2 as FQNEAQ. Trimming removed 5 bases from V and 0 bases from J; junction bases left unmatched: 8. The CDR3: CASSVGQGATMNTEAFF. DNA for the CDR3: TGTGCCAGCAGCGTAGGACAGGGGGCCACAATGAACACTGAAGCTTTCTTT.

This sequence joins TRBV28 and TRBJ1-2; D is unclear. V lost 7 bases and J lost 3, with 12 bases in between. The CDR3 totals 13 residues. Germline V CDR1 and CDR2: MDHEN, SYDVKM. The CDR3 reads CASTMWTDYGYTF. The CDR3 DNA is TGTGCCAGCACCATGTGGACCGACTATGGCTACACCTTC.

This clonotype was seen ten or more times. The V and J genes are TRBV6-5 and TRBJ1-2; unclear D gene. The germline V and J ends were trimmed by 5 bases and 2 bases, with 9 bases remaining between them. The germline gives CDR1 MNHEY, CDR2 SVGAGI. The CDR3 has 13 amino acids. CDR3 sequence: CASSRAENYGYTF. The CDR3, as DNA: TGTGCCAGCAGTCGGGCGGAGAACTATGGCTACACCTTC.

V usage is TRBV18 and J usage is TRBJ2-3; TRBD2 matches at 12 bases. After removal of 3 bases from V and 2 bases from J, the junction contained 3 bases not matched to a gene. Germline CDR1 and CDR2: KGHSH and LQKENI. CDR3 length: 16 residues. CDR3 sequence reads: CASSPLAGGYTDTQYF. CDR3 bases: TGTGCCAGCTCACCCCTAGCGGGGGGGTACACAGATACGCAGTATTTT. The whole variable domain, remainder taken from reference TRBV18 and TRBJ2-3, is NAGVMQNPRHLVRRRGQEARLRCSPMKGHSHVYWYRQLPEEGLKFMVYLQKENIIDESGMPKERFSAEFPKEGPSILRIQQVVRGDSAAYFCASSPLAGGYTDTQYFGPGTRLTVL.

V gene TRBV10-3 combines with J gene TRBJ1-3; D gene ambiguous. Trimming removed 2 bases at V and 2 bases at J, with 10 bases between. Germline CDR1 reads ENHRY; CDR2 reads SYGVKD. The CDR3 covers 15 residues. CDR3 region: CAISERQEAGNTIYF. The CDR3 nucleotides are TGTGCCATCAGTGAGCGGCAGGAGGCTGGAAACACCATATATTTT.

This clonotype appeared a few times. CDR3 sequence: CASSFMGGASSYNEQFF. DNA for the CDR3: TGTGCCAGCAGCTTTATGGGGGGCGCGAGCTCCTACAATGAGCAGTTCTTC. V and J are TRBV7-9 and TRBJ2-1; D possibly uses TRBD1 or TRBD2 (6 bases each). V was trimmed by 3 bases and J by 0 bases, leaving 15 bases between them. This CDR3 spans 17 amino acids. Germline assignment: CDR1 SEHNR and CDR2 FQNEAQ (reference sequence). Full variable domain (missing parts from reference TRBV7-9 and TRBJ2-1): DTGVSQNPRHKITKRGQNVTFRCDPISEHNRLYWYRQTLGQGPEFLTYFQNEAQLEKSRLLSDRFSAERPKGSFSTLEIQRTEQGDSAMYLCASSFMGGASSYNEQFFGPGTRLTVL.

This clonotype was counted a few times. The rearrangement joins TRBV24-1 to TRBJ1-1, with D maybe TRBD1 (5 bases). This CDR3 is built from 13 residues. V was cut by 8 bases and J by 1 base, with 10 bases left in between. From germline, CDR1 is KGHDR and CDR2 SFDVKD. This CDR3 reads CATMGEPNTEAFF. Here the CDR3 DNA reads TGTGCCACCATGGGGGAACCGAACACTGAAGCTTTCTTT.

This clonotype has at least ten counts. The chain carries TRBV12-3 or TRBV12-4 and TRBJ2-7; perhaps TRBD1 as D (6 bases). Deletions cut 3 bases from V and 3 bases from J, with 9 bases between. The length of the CDR3 is 13 residues. The CDR3 DNA is TGTGCCAGCAGTTTGACAGGCGTCTACGAGCAGTACTTC. Protein product: CASSLTGVYEQYF.

The chain has TRBV20-1 and TRBJ2-7; TRBD2 might be the D (8 bases). In germline, CDR1 is DFQATT, CDR2 SNEGSKA (reference sequence). CDR3 length equals 15 residues. The V end was cut by 0 bases, the J end by 6 bases, with 18 bases between. CDR3 nucleotide sequence: TGCAGTGCTAGAGATAGCGGGACAGACACTCGCGAGCAGTACTTC. As protein: CSARDSGTDTREQYF.

In this sample, this clonotype turned up a few times. The V call is TRBV5-1, the J call TRBJ2-1; 8 positions agree with TRBD2. V shed 4 bases and J 3 bases; nucleotides not matched to a gene: 9. Germline V gives CDR1 SGHRS, CDR2 YFSETQ. CDR3 length equals 16 residues. CDR3 sequence reads: CASSMGGSGDYNEQFF. The CDR3 bases are TGCGCCAGCAGCATGGGCGGTAGCGGGGACTACAATGAGCAGTTCTTC.

There are a few counts of this clonotype. The chain carries TRBV9 and TRBJ2-7; D is uncertain. Deletions cut 3 bases from V and 6 bases from J, with 22 bases between. CDR3 length equals 16 residues. Germline assignment: CDR1 SGDLS and CDR2 YYNGEE. This CDR3 is CASSEDPARGRREQYF. The CDR3, as DNA: TGTGCCAGCAGCGAAGACCCGGCGCGAGGACGGCGCGAGCAGTACTTC. Based on the CDR3 plus reference TRBV9 and TRBJ2-7, the full variable domain is DSGVTQTPKHLITATGQRVTLRCSPRSGDLSVYWYQQSLDQGLQFLIQYYNGEERAKGNILERFSAQQFPDLHSELNLSSLELGDSALYFCASSEDPARGRREQYFGPGTRLTVT.

The V gene is TRBV4-3, the J gene TRBJ2-7; D assignment may be TRBD1 or TRBD2 (6 bases each). Germline loops: CDR1 LGHNA, CDR2 YSLEER. The CDR3 contains 19 residues. Trimming shortened V by 3 bases and J by 2 bases, and 26 bases separated the two germline ends. The CDR3 here is CASSQQQGKFGGAPYEQYF. CDR3 DNA: TGCGCCAGCAGCCAGCAACAGGGAAAGTTTGGCGGGGCCCCCTACGAGCAGTACTTC.

This clonotype was detected only a few times. The chain carries TRBV14 and TRBJ2-1, with D possibly being TRBD2 (5 bases). Germline values: CDR1 SGHDN, CDR2 FVKESK. CDR3 size: 14 residues. V lost 4 bases and J lost 2, with 9 bases in between. The CDR3 loop is CASSPPGAYNEQFF. For the CDR3, the DNA is TGTGCCAGCAGCCCTCCCGGGGCCTACAATGAGCAGTTCTTC.

J is TRBJ2-7 and V is TRBV20-1, with D tentatively TRBD2 (5 bases). In germline, CDR1 is DFQATT, CDR2 SNEGSKA (reference sequence). This CDR3 is 14 amino acids long. V lost 4 bases to trimming and J lost 5 bases, with 18 bases between them. Written as DNA, the CDR3 is TGCAGTGCTACCCGTAGCGAGAGGCTGGACGAGCAGTACTTC. This encodes CSATRSERLDEQYF.